The source of this TCR beta chain is a study of response to subunit inactivated influenza vaccine. This clonotype was counted many times. Per the germline V gene, CDR1 is SQVTM and CDR2 is ANQGSEA. V was cut by 1 base and J by 3 bases, with 15 bases left in between. This CDR3 has 16 amino acids. TCRdb passed the RT-PCR reads through MiXCR, listing each CDR3 protein once. Of some 150,000 distinct CDR3 sequences listed, about 12% are singletons. This same sample was also part of a study on T cells expressing NK-cell markers. That publication notes: As the method of synthesis, 5'RACE template switching with UMIs yielded TCR beta cDNA.

V is TRBV29-1 and J is TRBJ2-2; tentative D call: TRBD2 (5 bases). The sequencing used CD8+ T cells sorted from PBMCs, collected approximately 13 days after vaccination. The origin of this receptor is a man between 45 and 60 years old who received an inactivated influenza vaccine. The chain's CDR3 is CSVEGGSGYHTGELFF. In DNA form, the CDR3 reads TGCAGCGTTGAAGGTGGGAGCGGATATCACACCGGGGAGCTGTTTTTT.